This T cell receptor (beta chain) stems from a study of early T cells in non-severe SARS-CoV-2 infection. As for the study in general: RNA in bulk from unsorted whole blood was sequenced, and chains were unpaired.

Trimming pared 11 bases from V and 1 base from J, leaving 9 bases between. There are 12 residues in the CDR3. CDR1 LNHDA and CDR2 SQIVND come from the germline V gene (reference sequence). Tagging with unique molecular identifiers was applied to individual cDNA molecules. MiXCR, applied by TCRdb to the 5' RACE reads, yields one record per CDR3 protein. Of 90,000 to 100,000 distinct CDR3 sequences in the sample, over 10% were seen once. This clonotype was recorded many times. The material sequenced was whole blood. The receptor was derived from an adult who was a healthcare worker with PCR-confirmed SARS-CoV-2 infection or an uninfected control (not recorded which). This chain joins TRBV19 and TRBJ1-5, with a tentative D call TRBD1 (5 bases). The DNA for the CDR3 is TGTGCCGCCGGACAAAGCAATCAGCCCCAGCATTTT. Protein: CAAGQSNQPQHF.